These T cell receptor beta chains were read from a single sample in a study of human T cells and chemical hapten exposure. TCRdb reprocessed the RACE reads with MiXCR, giving one entry per CDR3 protein. This table holds tens of thousands of distinct CDR3 sequences, around 10% found once. Material: whole blood, obtained in connection with sensitization to the hapten diphenylcyclopropenone (DPC). The receptors were gathered from a middle-aged woman with alopecia areata. Some clones in this sample may be carry-over from other donors' samples. Both conserved end residues are part of each CDR3.

cdr3_length v_call cdr3_aa
15 TRBV29-1 CSGQGGGGFQETQYF
19 TRBV3-1 CASSQDRLGAGGPGDTQYF
15 TRBV6-5 CASSDMDRSSYEQYF
14 TRBV7-2 CASNSKGHSYEQYF
13 TRBV10-3 CAIGTGGNQPQHF
17 TRBV4-1 CASSQGLARGLNTEAFF
14 TRBV29-1 CSVASRDIGYEQYF
15 TRBV12-3/TRBV12-4 CASSLVTSGNNEQFF
12 TRBV29-1 CSAGTGWYEQYF
15 TRBV7-2 CASSLDRSSGNTIYF
14 TRBV7-2 CASSFRGRAHEQYF
17 TRBV18 CASSPPAGGSSYNEQFF
13 TRBV9 CASRAGLEYGYTF
16 TRBV6-2/TRBV6-3 CASSYSIRGTLETQYF
17 TRBV7-2 CASSYRRWASLPYEQYF
13 TRBV5-1 CASSLVGSTEAFF
11 TRBV19 CASTPGGKLFF
14 TRBV5-1 CASSFTDMNTEAFF
15 TRBV20-1 CSASAVSGTGGGYTF
16 TRBV5-5 CASSTDKTSGYNEQFF
14 TRBV29-1 CSVLPGPSTYEQYF
11 TRBV10-3 CAISQNYGYTF
13 TRBV6-2/TRBV6-3 CASSYGETGELFF
13 TRBV2 CASSEMGPGELFF
15 TRBV6-5 CASSYSMEGNQPQHF
14 TRBV29-1 CTCFDPPGQETQYF
14 TRBV11-2 CASSLAVGGTEAFF
13 TRBV2 CASTAGISYEQYF
11 TRBV6-2/TRBV6-3 CASSQGSEQFF
13 TRBV14 CASSHPGGNEQYF
15 TRBV5-5 CASSLEGQPNTEAFF
15 TRBV20-1 CSARVVWGADTEAFF
13 TRBV7-3 CASSFDRGAEAFF
14 TRBV7-8 CVSTPGRGDYGYTF
15 TRBV2 CASKAVSGTTGELFF
15 TRBV5-1 CASSPGTSFANIQYF
12 TRBV12-3/TRBV12-4 CASSKTGEEQYF
15 TRBV7-2 CASSAGLAGSYEQYF
16 TRBV4-1 CASSQDAGTGGTEAFF
12 TRBV6-1 CASSPRNNEQFF
17 TRBV28 CASSDELQGISNYGYTF
16 TRBV19 CASSGTGLSGANVLTF
15 TRBV4-1 CASSQSSDSSYEQYF
14 TRBV20-1 CSASRGSGGETQYF
11 TRBV29-1 CSVALQNEQFF
14 TRBV4-2 CASSQRPGEYEQYF
15 TRBV28 CASSTPDAATEKLFF
16 TRBV6-1 CASSPRGALSTDTQYF
16 TRBV5-4 CASSFREGRGTHEQYF
13 TRBV7-3 CASSFTNTGELFF
15 TRBV28 CASNQPGQGFETQYF
15 TRBV12-3/TRBV12-4 CASSTNTGSYNEQFF
13 TRBV7-2 CASSLKGGGGYTF
14 TRBV5-1 CASSGGGRNYGYTF
17 TRBV12-3/TRBV12-4 CASSHGLSWGSNQPQHF
15 TRBV6-5 CASSYSGTAFDGYTF